This entry is about one TCR beta chain. Its antigen is not identified. Template material for amplifying TCR beta CDR3 regions consisted of RNA transcripts. The study used the HTBI primer set for a first-round RT-PCR of the TCR CDR3. In TCRdb, the multiplex PCR reads were re-called with MiXCR into one record per CDR3 protein. The profile shows hundreds of thousands of distinct CDR3 sequences, around 13% of them singletons. This entry is derived from a study of T cells in Graves' hyperthyroidism and ophthalmopathy. Across the whole study: Blood was drawn when the patient was first diagnosed and still untreated. Study results and caveats: Expanded thyroid clonotypes (above 0.001) were mostly also found in blood. Ophthalmopathy and stable hyperthyroidism were separated by a 13 V-J model.

Lactation, pregnancy, other autoimmune disease or uncontrolled infection excluded patients. Germline trimming cut 3 bases from V and 7 bases from J; bases unmatched to any gene: 6. This CDR3 contains 15 residues. Germline V gives CDR1 MNHEY, CDR2 SMNVEV (reference sequence). This TCR was sampled from a woman in her thirties with Graves' hyperthyroidism that later progressed to Graves' ophthalmopathy. Input material: blood. V usage is TRBV27 and J usage is TRBJ2-1, with 10 bases that match TRBD2. This CDR3 is CASSFGLAGVNEQFF. CDR3 sequence (DNA): TGTGCCAGCAGTTTTGGGCTAGCGGGAGTAAATGAGCAGTTCTTC.